This TCR beta chain was documented in a study of T-cell memory formation after mild COVID-19. Whole-study findings and limits: CD4+ clones that contracted lay mainly in CM and EM; CD8+ ones lay in EMRA. Some SARS-CoV-2-responding clones were already detected in memory before infection.

TCRdb re-derived calls from the 5' RACE reads in MiXCR, one entry per CDR3 protein. The table shows a few hundred thousand distinct CDR3 sequences, with 20% to 25% occurring only once. With regard to this clonotype: The antigen remains unidentified.

Trimming took 7 bases from V and 5 from J; bases not matched to a gene: 10. Germline V lookup: CDR1 SNHLY, CDR2 FYNNEI. There are 16 residues in the CDR3. This sequence originates from a man younger than 35 who had mild COVID-19 (a few samples of this study predate the infection). Cell type and time point are not known. Material for sequencing was PBMCs or a T cell subset sorted from them (not recorded which). This chain joins TRBV2 and TRBJ2-1; 11 bases match TRBD2. CDR3 DNA sequence: TGTGCCAGCACCCAGGGACTAGCGGACCAAAACAATGAGCAGTTCTTC. Amino acid sequence: CASTQGLADQNNEQFF.